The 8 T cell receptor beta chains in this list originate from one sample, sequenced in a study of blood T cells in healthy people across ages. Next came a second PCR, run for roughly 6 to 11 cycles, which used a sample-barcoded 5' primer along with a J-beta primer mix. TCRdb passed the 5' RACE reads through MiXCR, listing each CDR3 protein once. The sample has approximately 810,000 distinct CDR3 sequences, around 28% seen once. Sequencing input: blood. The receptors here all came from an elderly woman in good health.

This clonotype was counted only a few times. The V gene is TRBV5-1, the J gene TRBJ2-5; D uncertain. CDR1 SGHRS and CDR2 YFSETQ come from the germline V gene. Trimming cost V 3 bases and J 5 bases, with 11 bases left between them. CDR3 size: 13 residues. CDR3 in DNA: TGCGCCAGCAGCTCCCCGGCAGAGGAGACCCAGTACTTC. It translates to CASSSPAEETQYF.

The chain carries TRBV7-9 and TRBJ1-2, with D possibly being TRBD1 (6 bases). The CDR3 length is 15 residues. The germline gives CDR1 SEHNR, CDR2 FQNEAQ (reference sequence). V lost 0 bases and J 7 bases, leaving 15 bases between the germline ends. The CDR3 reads CASSLAPQGGGGYTF. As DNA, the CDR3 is TGTGCCAGCAGCTTAGCGCCACAGGGTGGAGGTGGCTACACCTTC.

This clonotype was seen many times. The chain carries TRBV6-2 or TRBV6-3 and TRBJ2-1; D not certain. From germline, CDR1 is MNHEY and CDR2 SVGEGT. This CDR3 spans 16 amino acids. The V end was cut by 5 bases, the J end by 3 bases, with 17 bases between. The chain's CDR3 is CASSARRAPYYNEQFF. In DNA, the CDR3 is TGTGCCAGCAGTGCACGCCGCGCCCCCTACTACAATGAGCAGTTCTTC.

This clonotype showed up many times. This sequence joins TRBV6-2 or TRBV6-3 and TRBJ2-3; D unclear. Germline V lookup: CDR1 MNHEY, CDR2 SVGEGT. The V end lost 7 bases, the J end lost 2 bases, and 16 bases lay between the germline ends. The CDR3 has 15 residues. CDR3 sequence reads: CASKPRGVATDTQYF. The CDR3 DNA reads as TGTGCCAGCAAACCTCGAGGAGTAGCCACAGATACGCAGTATTTT.

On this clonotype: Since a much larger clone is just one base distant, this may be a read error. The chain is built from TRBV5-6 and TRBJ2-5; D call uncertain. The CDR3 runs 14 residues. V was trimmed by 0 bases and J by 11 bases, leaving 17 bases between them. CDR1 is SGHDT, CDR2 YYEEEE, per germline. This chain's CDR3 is CASSLVVPPNEQYF. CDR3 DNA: TGTGCCAGCAGCTTGGTGGTACCACCTAATGAGCAGTACTTC.

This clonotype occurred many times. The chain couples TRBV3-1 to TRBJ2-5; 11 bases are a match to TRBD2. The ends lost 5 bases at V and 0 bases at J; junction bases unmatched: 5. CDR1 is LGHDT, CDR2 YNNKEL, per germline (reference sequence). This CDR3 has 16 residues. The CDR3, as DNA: TGTGCCAGCAGCACGCGACTAGCGGGAAACCAAGAGACCCAGTACTTC. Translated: CASSTRLAGNQETQYF.

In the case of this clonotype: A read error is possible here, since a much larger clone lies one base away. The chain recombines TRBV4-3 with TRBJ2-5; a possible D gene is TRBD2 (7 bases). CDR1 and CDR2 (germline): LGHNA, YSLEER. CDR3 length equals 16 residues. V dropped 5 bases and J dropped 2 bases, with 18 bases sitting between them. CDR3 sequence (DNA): TGCGCCAGCAGCTATGTGGGGGGGCGAAGTCAAGAGACCCAGTACTTC. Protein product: CASSYVGGRSQETQYF.

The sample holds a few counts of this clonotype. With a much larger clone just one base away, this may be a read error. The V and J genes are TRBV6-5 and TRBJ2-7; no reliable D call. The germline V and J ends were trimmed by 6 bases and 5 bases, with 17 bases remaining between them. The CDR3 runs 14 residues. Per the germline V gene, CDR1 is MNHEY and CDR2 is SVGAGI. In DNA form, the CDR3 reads TGTGCCAGCAGATCCAGACTCGAACGGCACGAGCAGTACTTC. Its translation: CASRSRLERHEQYF.